This is a list of T cell receptor beta chains from one sample in a study of Graves' ophthalmopathy and Graves' hyperthyroidism. MiXCR, applied by TCRdb to the multiplex PCR reads, yields one record per CDR3 protein. The sample includes 500,000 to 700,000 distinct CDR3 sequences, 22% of them seen just once. Sequenced material: peripheral blood. These TCRs come from a woman aged 18-29 years with stable Graves' hyperthyroidism. Some clones in this sample may be carry-over from other donors' samples. The CDR3 runs from the conserved cysteine through the conserved F or W. The D gene is left open where the match is weak. Size tells how often a clone was seen (once, few, many) or the class of an expanded clone, and some rows leave it out.

TRBV12-3/TRBV12-4,TRBJ2-1,many,TRBD2,TGTGCCAGCAGTTTCGGGTCTAGCGGGAACAATGAGCAGTTCTTC,CASSFGSSGNNEQFF
TRBV6-5,TRBJ1-1,.,.,TGTGCCAGCAGTTACGACTGGCAGAACACTGAAGCTTTCTTT,CASSYDWQNTEAFF
TRBV6-1,TRBJ2-7,.,TRBD1,TGTGCCAGCAGCCTCCCACCGGGACAGACCTACGAGCAGTACTTC,CASSLPPGQTYEQYF
TRBV2,TRBJ2-2,.,TRBD1,TGTGCCAGCAGTGGACAGGGCCTGCCGGCCGACACCGGGGAGCTGTTTTTT,CASSGQGLPADTGELFF
TRBV2,TRBJ2-7,many,.,TGTGCCAGCAATCACGGGGGCCCCTACGAGCAGTACTTC,CASNHGGPYEQYF
TRBV6-1,TRBJ2-7,many,TRBD2,TGTGCCAGCACCCCCGGGACTACAACCTACGAGCAGTACTTC,CASTPGTTTYEQYF
TRBV6-2/TRBV6-3,TRBJ1-1,many,.,TGTGCCAGCAGCAGGACCGAGGAAACTGAAGCTTTCTTT,CASSRTEETEAFF
TRBV27,TRBJ1-1,many,TRBD1,TGTGCCAGCAGTTCCAGGGGGCTTAGCACTGAAGCTTTCTTT,CASSSRGLSTEAFF
TRBV18,TRBJ2-5,many,.,TGTGCCAGCTCACGGAGGACAGTCCAAGAGACCCAGTACTTC,CASSRRTVQETQYF
TRBV6-2/TRBV6-3,TRBJ1-5,many,.,TGTGCCAGCAGTTACTCGAATTATCAGCCCCAGCATTTT,CASSYSNYQPQHF
TRBV27,TRBJ1-1,few,TRBD1,TGTGCCAGCAGTCCAATAATGACAGGGGGCGCGAGCACTGAAGCTTTCTTT,CASSPIMTGGASTEAFF
TRBV6-5,TRBJ1-5,many,.,TGTGCCAGCAGTTACGCACCCTCTACAGGGACCAATCAGCCCCAGCATTTT,CASSYAPSTGTNQPQHF
TRBV6-4,TRBJ2-5,.,.,TGTGCCAGCAGTCCCCAGGTCGGGCTAGAGACCCAGTACTTC,CASSPQVGLETQYF
TRBV20-1,TRBJ1-2,many,TRBD1,TGCAGTGCTGGACAGGGGACTCCTAACTATGGCTACACCTTC,CSAGQGTPNYGYTF
TRBV28,TRBJ2-7,.,.,TGTGCCAGCAGTGTGTCCCCTGATAGCTACGAGCAGTACTTC,CASSVSPDSYEQYF
TRBV10-3,TRBJ2-3,.,.,TGTGCCATCAGTGAGTCCCCCTTTACTAGCACTGGCCGCACAAATACGCAGTATTTT,CAISESPFTSTGRTNTQYF
TRBV6-2/TRBV6-3,TRBJ2-7,few,TRBD1,TGTGCCAGCAGTTCCTACCGGGACAGGGGCTCCTACGAGCAGTACTTC,CASSSYRDRGSYEQYF
TRBV6-1,TRBJ1-1,.,TRBD1,TGTGCCAGCAGTGCCGAAGGGACAGGGGGTAACACTGAAGCTTTCTTT,CASSAEGTGGNTEAFF
TRBV12-3/TRBV12-4,TRBJ1-6,many,.,TGTGCCAGCACCTTGGGCCGGCATAATTCACCCCTCCACTTT,CASTLGRHNSPLHF
TRBV3-1,TRBJ1-1,few,.,TGTGCCAGCAGCCAAGTGCGAGGCAGGGGCACTGAAGCTTTCTTT,CASSQVRGRGTEAFF
TRBV6-2/TRBV6-3,TRBJ1-1,many,.,TGTGCCAGCAGTTACTATGGGGGAAACACTGAAGCTTTCTTT,CASSYYGGNTEAFF
TRBV18,TRBJ1-1,.,.,TGTGCCAGCTCACCCGGGAACAGGGCCCCTGAAGCTTTCTTT,CASSPGNRAPEAFF
TRBV6-1,TRBJ1-4,many,.,TGTGCCAGCACCTACAGGGCTGAAAAACTGTTTTTT,CASTYRAEKLFF
TRBV30,TRBJ1-5,many,.,TGTGCCTGGAGTGGCCAATTCAATCAGCCCCAGCATTTT,CAWSGQFNQPQHF
TRBV12-3/TRBV12-4,TRBJ1-6,many,.,TGTGCCAGCATGGGGGACGCGGTTTATAATTCACCCCTCCACTTT,CASMGDAVYNSPLHF
TRBV27,TRBJ1-2,many,TRBD1,TGTGCCAGCAGCCTACAGGGGAACTATGGCTACACCTTC,CASSLQGNYGYTF
TRBV12-3/TRBV12-4,TRBJ1-5,many,.,TGTGCCAGCAGTGACCGGGACGGAGCTGGGGTTCAGCCCCAGCATTTT,CASSDRDGAGVQPQHF
TRBV10-3,TRBJ2-7,many,.,TGTGCCATCAGTGAGTCCCCAGGGTCAACCTACGAGCAGTACTTC,CAISESPGSTYEQYF
TRBV5-1,TRBJ2-7,.,TRBD2,TGCGCCAGCAGCCCGGGGAGGGAAAACTACGAGCAGTACTTC,CASSPGRENYEQYF
TRBV5-1,TRBJ2-2,.,.,TGCGCCAGCAGGTCTCAGGGGCACACCGGGGAGCTGTTTTTT,CASRSQGHTGELFF
TRBV2,TRBJ2-5,many,TRBD2,TGTGCCAGCAGCGGACTAGCGGGGATACAAGAGACCCAGTACTTC,CASSGLAGIQETQYF
TRBV7-2,TRBJ1-2,many,TRBD1,TGTGCCAGCACCCCCGGGACAGGGAGATTTGGCTACACCTTC,CASTPGTGRFGYTF
TRBV7-9,TRBJ2-2,many,.,TGTGCCAGCAGCACCACAGGGAATGACCGGGAGCTGTTTTTT,CASSTTGNDRELFF
TRBV15,TRBJ1-2,many,.,TGTGCCACCAGCAGAGTCGGGGCAGCCCTCTATGGCTACACCTTC,CATSRVGAALYGYTF
TRBV6-5,TRBJ1-5,.,TRBD1,TGTGCCAGCAGTTACTCGTGGGTCAGGGGGTTCAATCAGCCCCAGCATTTT,CASSYSWVRGFNQPQHF
TRBV6-1,TRBJ1-5,many,.,TGTGCCAGCAGGTCTGGTCAGGGGCCCTCTCAGCCCCAGCATTTT,CASRSGQGPSQPQHF
TRBV30,TRBJ2-5,.,TRBD1,TGTGCCGGGGTCACAGGGGGAGAGACCCAGTACTTC,CAGVTGGETQYF
TRBV20-1,TRBJ2-5,many,.,TGCAGTGCTAGAGATGAACTGCAAGAGACCCAGTACTTC,CSARDELQETQYF
TRBV29-1,TRBJ1-1,many,TRBD1,TGCAGCGCAAGGGACAGGGGGACGATGAACACTGAAGCTTTCTTT,CSARDRGTMNTEAFF
TRBV29-1,TRBJ1-2,many,.,TGCAGCAGCCGGACAGCACTATCCGGCTACACCTTC,CSSRTALSGYTF
TRBV28,TRBJ2-7,.,TRBD2,TGTGCCAGCAGTTTAACCCTGGGACTAGCGGGAAGCTCCTACGAGCAGTACTTC,CASSLTLGLAGSSYEQYF
TRBV7-3,TRBJ1-1,.,.,TGTGCCAGCAGCTTAACGGGCGGCGCTGAAGCTTTCTTT,CASSLTGGAEAFF
TRBV20-1,TRBJ1-2,many,TRBD1,TGCAGTGCTAGAGACATAGTTGGGCAGGGGGCGTCTTACGGCTACACCTTC,CSARDIVGQGASYGYTF
TRBV19,TRBJ1-1,many,.,TGTGCCAGTAGTTGGGACATCAGGGACACTGAAGCTTTCTTT,CASSWDIRDTEAFF
TRBV10-3,TRBJ1-2,few,TRBD1,TGTGCCATCAGTGAAAGGACAGGGTCGATCTATGGCTACACCTTC,CAISERTGSIYGYTF
TRBV2,TRBJ1-3,many,.,TGTGCCAGGCGGGCGGGGCTCGGAAACACCATATATTTT,CARRAGLGNTIYF
TRBV6-1,TRBJ2-7,many,.,TGTGCCACCGGGGGAGGCCACGAGCAGTACTTC,CATGGGHEQYF
TRBV4-1,TRBJ1-2,.,.,TGCGCCAGCAGCCAAGTCGGGGGGCGGAAGAATGGCTACACCTTC,CASSQVGGRKNGYTF
TRBV7-9,TRBJ2-5,many,TRBD2,TGTGCCAGCAGACGTAGCGGGGAAGAGACCCAGTACTTC,CASRRSGEETQYF
TRBV18,TRBJ2-4,many,.,TGTGCCAGCTCACGGTCGGCAGGGGTGGCCAAAAACATTCAGTACTTC,CASSRSAGVAKNIQYF
TRBV9,TRBJ1-1,many,.,TGTGCCAGCAGCGCAGAGATCGGACTGAACACTGAAGCTTTCTTT,CASSAEIGLNTEAFF
TRBV12-3/TRBV12-4,TRBJ2-6,many,TRBD1,TGTGCCAGCAGTTCGGGACAGGGAATTTCTGGGGCCAACGTCCTGACTTTC,CASSSGQGISGANVLTF
TRBV7-2,TRBJ1-6,many,TRBD1,TGTGCCAGCAGCTTAATAGCAGGGGGCGGCTCACCCCTCCACTTT,CASSLIAGGGSPLHF
TRBV29-1,TRBJ1-1,.,.,TGCAGCCTGAGGCGGGGTGCGGCTGAAGCTTTCTTT,CSLRRGAAEAFF
TRBV15,TRBJ2-5,.,TRBD2,TGTGCCACCAGCGGGATTTCGGGACTAGTGGGACAAGAGACCCAGTACTTC,CATSGISGLVGQETQYF
TRBV29-1,TRBJ2-7,many,TRBD2,TGCAGCGTCGATGCCATAGCGGGAGGGCGCTACGAGCAGTACTTC,CSVDAIAGGRYEQYF
TRBV30,TRBJ2-7,.,.,TGTGCCTTGGGAAGACAGAGCTCCTACGAGCAGTACTTC,CALGRQSSYEQYF
TRBV28,TRBJ2-5,few,.,TGTGCCAGCAGCCCCGCACCGGGACGGCGGCAGAGGGAGGCCCAGTACTTC,CASSPAPGRRQREAQYF
TRBV6-1,TRBJ1-5,.,.,TGTGCCAGCAGTGACGCGGGACAAAATCAGCCCCAGCATTTT,CASSDAGQNQPQHF
TRBV7-3,TRBJ2-7,many,.,TGTGCCAGCAGCTTACGCCGCGACGGTCCCTACGAGCAGTACTTC,CASSLRRDGPYEQYF